This TCR beta chain was sequenced for a study of T cell responses to AZD1222 COVID-19 vaccine. General study findings and limits: It was only a handful of AZD1222 recipients who were seropositive at baseline. Breadth and depth of Spike-specific TCRs rose after two AZD1222 doses.

The ends lost 2 bases at V and 6 bases at J; junction bases unmatched: 7. This CDR3 has 15 residues. Germline V gene lookup returns CDR1 SGHDT and CDR2 YYEEEE. Using immunoSEQ multiplex PCR, the repertoire was profiled, and TCRdb retains in-frame clones only, with some absent. This sample's clone table lists more than 110,000 clones. About this clone: Antigen: not known.

The sequence derives from an adult in good health. V gene TRBV5-6 combines with J gene TRBJ2-3; 9 bases line up with TRBD1. The material sequenced was peripheral blood. CDR3 DNA: TGTGCCAGCAGCTTTACACAGGGGGCTTGGGATACGCAGTATTTT. Residues: CASSFTQGAWDTQYF.